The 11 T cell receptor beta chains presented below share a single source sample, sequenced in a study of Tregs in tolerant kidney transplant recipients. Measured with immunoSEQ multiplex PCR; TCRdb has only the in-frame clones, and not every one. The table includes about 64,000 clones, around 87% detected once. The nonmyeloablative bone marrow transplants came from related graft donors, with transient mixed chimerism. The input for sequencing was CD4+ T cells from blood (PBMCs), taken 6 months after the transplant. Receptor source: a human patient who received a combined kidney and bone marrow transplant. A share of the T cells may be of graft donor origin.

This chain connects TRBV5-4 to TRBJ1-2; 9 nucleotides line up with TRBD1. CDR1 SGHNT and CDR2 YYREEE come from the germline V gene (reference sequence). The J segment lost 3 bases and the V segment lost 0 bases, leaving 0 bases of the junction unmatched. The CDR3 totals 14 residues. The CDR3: CASSLGTGDYGYTF. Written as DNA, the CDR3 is TGTGCCAGCAGCTTGGGGACAGGGGACTATGGCTACACCTTC.

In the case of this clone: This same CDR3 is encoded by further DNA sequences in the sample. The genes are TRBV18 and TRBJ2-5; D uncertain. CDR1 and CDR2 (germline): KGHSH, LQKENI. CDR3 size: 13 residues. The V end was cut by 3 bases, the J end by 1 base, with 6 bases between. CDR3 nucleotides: TGTGCCAGCTCACCGCCTAGCCAAGAGACCCAGTACTTC. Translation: CASSPPSQETQYF.

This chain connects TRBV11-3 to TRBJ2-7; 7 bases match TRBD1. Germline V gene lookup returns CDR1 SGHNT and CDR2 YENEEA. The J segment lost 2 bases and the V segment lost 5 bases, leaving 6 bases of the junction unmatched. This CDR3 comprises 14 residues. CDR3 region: CASSLQTGPYEQYF. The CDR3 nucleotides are TGTGCCAGCAGCCTTCAGACAGGGCCCTACGAGCAGTACTTC.

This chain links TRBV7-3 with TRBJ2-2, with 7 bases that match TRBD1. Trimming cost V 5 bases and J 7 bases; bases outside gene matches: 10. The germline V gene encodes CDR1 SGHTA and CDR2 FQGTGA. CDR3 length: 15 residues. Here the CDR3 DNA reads TGTGCCAGCAGCCTTCTCCCACAGGGGATCGGGGAGCTGTTTTTT. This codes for CASSLLPQGIGELFF.

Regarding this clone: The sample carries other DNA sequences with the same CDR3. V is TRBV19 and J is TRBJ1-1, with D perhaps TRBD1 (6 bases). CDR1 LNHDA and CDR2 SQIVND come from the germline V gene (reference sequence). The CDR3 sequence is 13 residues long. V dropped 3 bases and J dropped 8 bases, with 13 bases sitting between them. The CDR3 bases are TGTGCCAGTAGTATCCAACAGGGTTCAGAAGCTTTCTTT. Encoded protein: CASSIQQGSEAFF.

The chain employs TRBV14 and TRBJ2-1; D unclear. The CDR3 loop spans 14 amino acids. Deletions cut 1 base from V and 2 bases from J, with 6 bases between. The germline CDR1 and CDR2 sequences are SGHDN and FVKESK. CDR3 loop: CASSQGLAYNEQFF. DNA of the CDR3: TGTGCCAGCAGCCAAGGACTCGCCTACAATGAGCAGTTCTTC.

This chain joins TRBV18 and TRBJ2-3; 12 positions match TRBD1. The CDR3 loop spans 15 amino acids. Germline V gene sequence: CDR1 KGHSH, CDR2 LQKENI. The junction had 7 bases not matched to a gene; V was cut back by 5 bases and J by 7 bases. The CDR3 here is CASSIGTGGAYTQYF. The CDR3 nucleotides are TGTGCCAGCTCAATAGGGACAGGGGGCGCATATACGCAGTATTTT.

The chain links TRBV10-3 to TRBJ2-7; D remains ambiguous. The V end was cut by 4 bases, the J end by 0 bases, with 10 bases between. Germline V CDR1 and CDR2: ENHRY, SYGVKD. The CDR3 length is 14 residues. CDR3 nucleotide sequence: TGTGCCATCAGTGTGGTGGTTAGCTCCTACGAGCAGTACTTC. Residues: CAISVVVSSYEQYF.

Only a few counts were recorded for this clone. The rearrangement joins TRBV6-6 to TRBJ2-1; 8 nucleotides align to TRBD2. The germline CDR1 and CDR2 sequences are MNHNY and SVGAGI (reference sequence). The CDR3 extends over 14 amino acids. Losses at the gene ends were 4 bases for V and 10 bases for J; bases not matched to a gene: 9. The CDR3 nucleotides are TGTGCCAGCAGTTCCGGGAGGGGAGGTGGCGAGCAGTTCTTC. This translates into CASSSGRGGGEQFF.

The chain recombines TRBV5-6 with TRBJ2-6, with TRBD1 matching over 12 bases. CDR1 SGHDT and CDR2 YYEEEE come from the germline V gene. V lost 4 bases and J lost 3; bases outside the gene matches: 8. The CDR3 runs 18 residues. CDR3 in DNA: TGTGCCAGCAGCCCTGGGACAGGGGGCACGGTTGGGGCCAACGTCCTGACTTTC. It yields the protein CASSPGTGGTVGANVLTF. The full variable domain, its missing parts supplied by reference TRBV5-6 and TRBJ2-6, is DAGVTQSPTHLIKTRGQQVTLRCSPKSGHDTVSWYQQALGQGPQFIFQYYEEEERQRGNFPDRFSGHQFPNYSSELNVNALLLGDSALYLCASSPGTGGTVGANVLTFGAGSRLTVL.

DNA for the CDR3: TGCGCCAGCAGCCAAGGTATTAAGTGGCGGAACAAGAGCTCCTACGAGCAGTACTTC. Its translation is CASSQGIKWRNKSSYEQYF. The rearrangement joins TRBV4-3 to TRBJ2-7; D gene uncertain. CDR1 LGHNA and CDR2 YSLEER come from the germline V gene. This CDR3 region has 19 residues. The V end lost 1 base, the J end lost 0 bases, and 22 bases lay between the germline ends.